Listed below are T cell receptor beta chains from one sample, sequenced in a study of siplizumab effects on memory and regulatory T cells. Some clones are missing from TCRdb's copy, which holds only in-frame ones; the method was immunoSEQ multiplex PCR. The sample records about 110,000 clones, 92% being singletons. The sample taken for sequencing was Tregs sorted from blood. Receptors originate from a human donor in good health. Both conserved end residues are part of each CDR3. Fields, in order: J gene, clone size, V gene, D gene, CDR3 protein, CDR3 DNA. The D gene is left open where the match is weak. Rows may omit the clone size; those that give it use once, few, many or a size class.

J gene: TRBJ1-6; clone size: .; V gene: TRBV27; D gene: .; CDR3 protein: CASRDFRTYSPLHF; CDR3 DNA: TGTGCCAGCAGGGACTTTCGTACCTATTCACCCCTCCACTTT
J gene: TRBJ2-3; clone size: .; V gene: TRBV19; D gene: TRBD2; CDR3 protein: CASSQWLAATDTQYF; CDR3 DNA: TGTGCCAGTAGTCAGTGGCTAGCGGCCACAGATACGCAGTATTTT
J gene: TRBJ2-1; clone size: .; V gene: TRBV20-1; D gene: .; CDR3 protein: CSARDYNEQFF; CDR3 DNA: TGCAGTGCGAGGGACTACAATGAGCAGTTCTTC
J gene: TRBJ2-6; clone size: .; V gene: TRBV5-4; D gene: TRBD1; CDR3 protein: CASSLTGMGANVLTF; CDR3 DNA: TGTGCCAGCAGCCTGACAGGGATGGGGGCCAACGTCCTGACTTTC
J gene: TRBJ2-7; clone size: .; V gene: TRBV5-4; D gene: .; CDR3 protein: CASSFFTGPIIGEQYF; CDR3 DNA: TGTGCCAGCAGCTTCTTCACAGGCCCGATAATTGGCGAGCAGTACTTC
J gene: TRBJ1-1; clone size: .; V gene: TRBV6-1; D gene: .; CDR3 protein: CASSEPRLGPMNTEAFF; CDR3 DNA: TGTGCCAGCAGTGAACCCCGGCTGGGACCGATGAACACTGAAGCTTTCTTT
J gene: TRBJ2-2; clone size: .; V gene: TRBV2; D gene: .; CDR3 protein: CASRSPQGRNTGELFF; CDR3 DNA: TGTGCCAGCAGGTCCCCACAGGGTCGTAACACCGGGGAGCTGTTTTTT
J gene: TRBJ2-7; clone size: .; V gene: TRBV15; D gene: .; CDR3 protein: CATSNVRDGLSPTRYF; CDR3 DNA: TGTGCCACCAGCAACGTGAGGGACGGACTTTCCCCAACCCGGTACTTC
J gene: TRBJ1-1; clone size: .; V gene: TRBV6-5; D gene: .; CDR3 protein: CASGPRAFNTEAFF; CDR3 DNA: TGTGCCAGCGGTCCGAGGGCCTTTAACACTGAAGCTTTCTTT
J gene: TRBJ1-5; clone size: .; V gene: TRBV6-6; D gene: .; CDR3 protein: CASSSGWGSNQPQHF; CDR3 DNA: TGTGCCAGCAGTAGCGGATGGGGAAGCAATCAGCCCCAGCATTTT
J gene: TRBJ2-7; clone size: once; V gene: TRBV6-1; D gene: TRBD2; CDR3 protein: CASKLAGGYEQYF; CDR3 DNA: TGTGCCAGCAAATTAGCGGGGGGCTACGAGCAGTACTTC
J gene: TRBJ2-2; clone size: .; V gene: TRBV11-3; D gene: .; CDR3 protein: CASSFRGTNTGELFF; CDR3 DNA: TGTGCCAGCAGCTTCCGCGGGACGAACACCGGGGAGCTGTTTTTT
J gene: TRBJ1-1; clone size: .; V gene: TRBV6-4; D gene: .; CDR3 protein: CASSREGEDTEAFF; CDR3 DNA: TGTGCCAGCAGCCGGGAGGGCGAGGACACTGAAGCTTTCTTT
J gene: TRBJ2-7; clone size: .; V gene: TRBV20-1; D gene: .; CDR3 protein: CSAKTEYEQYF; CDR3 DNA: TGCAGTGCTAAGACAGAGTACGAGCAGTACTTC
J gene: TRBJ2-5; clone size: .; V gene: TRBV7-2; D gene: .; CDR3 protein: CASSLQGTETQYF; CDR3 DNA: TGTGCCAGCAGCCTACAGGGAACGGAGACCCAGTACTTC
J gene: TRBJ2-3; clone size: .; V gene: TRBV11-3; D gene: TRBD1; CDR3 protein: CASSSQGAMGTDTQYF; CDR3 DNA: TGTGCCAGCAGCTCACAGGGGGCGATGGGAACAGATACGCAGTATTTT
J gene: TRBJ1-1; clone size: .; V gene: TRBV10-3; D gene: .; CDR3 protein: CAISEAELTEAFF; CDR3 DNA: TGTGCCATCAGTGAGGCGGAACTCACTGAAGCTTTCTTT
J gene: TRBJ1-3; clone size: once; V gene: TRBV6-1; D gene: .; CDR3 protein: CASRNSGNTIYF; CDR3 DNA: TGTGCCAGCAGGAACTCTGGAAACACCATATATTTT
J gene: TRBJ1-5; clone size: .; V gene: TRBV2; D gene: .; CDR3 protein: CASSPGPGPNQPQHF; CDR3 DNA: TGTGCCAGCTCCCCAGGGCCAGGGCCCAATCAGCCCCAGCATTTT
J gene: TRBJ2-1; clone size: .; V gene: TRBV7-6; D gene: .; CDR3 protein: CASSAGWGVGYNEQFF; CDR3 DNA: TGTGCCAGCAGTGCCGGATGGGGGGTAGGGTACAATGAGCAGTTCTTC
J gene: TRBJ2-3; clone size: .; V gene: TRBV19; D gene: .; CDR3 protein: CASSIGRLGGTDTQYF; CDR3 DNA: TGTGCCAGTAGTATCGGCAGGCTGGGTGGCACAGATACGCAGTATTTT
J gene: TRBJ2-5; clone size: .; V gene: TRBV18; D gene: .; CDR3 protein: CASSSQSTVQETQYF; CDR3 DNA: TGTGCCAGCTCCTCTCAATCGACAGTGCAAGAGACCCAGTACTTC
J gene: TRBJ1-1; clone size: .; V gene: TRBV20-1; D gene: .; CDR3 protein: CSAGDSEAFF; CDR3 DNA: TGCAGTGCGGGGGATAGCGAAGCTTTCTTT
J gene: TRBJ2-3; clone size: .; V gene: TRBV4-2; D gene: .; CDR3 protein: CASSQEDWPTDTQYF; CDR3 DNA: TGTGCCAGCAGCCAAGAAGACTGGCCCACAGATACGCAGTATTTT
J gene: TRBJ2-2; clone size: .; V gene: TRBV18; D gene: .; CDR3 protein: CASSPRTGELFF; CDR3 DNA: TGTGCCAGCTCACCACGAACCGGGGAGCTGTTTTTT
J gene: TRBJ1-4; clone size: .; V gene: TRBV6-5; D gene: .; CDR3 protein: CATRGGNEKLFF; CDR3 DNA: TGTGCCACCCGGGGGGGAAATGAAAAACTGTTTTTT
J gene: TRBJ1-1; clone size: .; V gene: TRBV5-1; D gene: .; CDR3 protein: CASSLAGVANTEAFF; CDR3 DNA: TGCGCCAGCAGCTTGGCCGGGGTTGCGAACACTGAAGCTTTCTTT
J gene: TRBJ1-5; clone size: .; V gene: TRBV30; D gene: .; CDR3 protein: CAWSVSLDRVWQPQHF; CDR3 DNA: .
J gene: TRBJ2-7; clone size: .; V gene: TRBV5-1; D gene: .; CDR3 protein: CASSDSYEQYF; CDR3 DNA: TGCGCCAGCAGCGACTCCTACGAGCAGTACTTC